The source of this T cell receptor (beta chain) is a study of blood T cells in healthy people across ages. Researchers collected about 9.1 milliliters of peripheral blood from every single donor. Every sample yielded at least 6.5 million isolated PBMCs. This clonotype was seen a few times. No antigen is known for it. Next came a second PCR, run for roughly 6 to 11 cycles, which used a sample-barcoded 5' primer along with a J-beta primer mix. TCRdb re-analysed the 5' RACE reads in MiXCR, keeping a single row per CDR3 protein. The data show some 1.6 million distinct CDR3 sequences, 30% to 35% seen once. Study-wide results and limits: A greater number of naive CD4+ cells and higher diversity distinguished long-lived donors from aged donors. No one knew whether donors had CMV, which possibly confounded expanded clonotype changes.

In germline, CDR1 is KGHDR, CDR2 SFDVKD. V was clipped by 5 bases and J by 7 bases, with 17 bases between them. CDR3 size: 15 residues. Source material: blood. The chain has TRBV24-1 and TRBJ1-5; possible D gene TRBD1, 5 bases. This sequence was found in a woman in her twenties or thirties in good health. CDR3 protein: CATSAHGGTEQPQHF. The CDR3 bases are TGTGCCACCAGTGCCCACGGAGGGACTGAGCAGCCCCAGCATTTT.